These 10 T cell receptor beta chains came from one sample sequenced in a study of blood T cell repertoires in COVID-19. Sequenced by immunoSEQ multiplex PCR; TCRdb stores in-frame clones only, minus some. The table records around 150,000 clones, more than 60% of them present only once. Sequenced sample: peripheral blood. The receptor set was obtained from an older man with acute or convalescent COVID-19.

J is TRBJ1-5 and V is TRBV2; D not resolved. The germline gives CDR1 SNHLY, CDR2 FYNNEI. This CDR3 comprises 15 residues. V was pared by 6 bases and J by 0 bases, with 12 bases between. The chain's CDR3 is CASRSELYSNQPQHF. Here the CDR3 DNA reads TGTGCCAGCAGGTCTGAGCTCTATAGCAATCAGCCCCAGCATTTT.

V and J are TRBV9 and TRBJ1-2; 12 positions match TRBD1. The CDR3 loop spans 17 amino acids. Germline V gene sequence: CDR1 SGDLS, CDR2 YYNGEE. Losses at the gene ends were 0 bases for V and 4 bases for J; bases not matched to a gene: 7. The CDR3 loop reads CASSVDGTGGRGYGYTF. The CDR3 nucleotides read TGTGCCAGCAGCGTAGACGGGACAGGGGGCCGGGGCTATGGCTACACCTTC.

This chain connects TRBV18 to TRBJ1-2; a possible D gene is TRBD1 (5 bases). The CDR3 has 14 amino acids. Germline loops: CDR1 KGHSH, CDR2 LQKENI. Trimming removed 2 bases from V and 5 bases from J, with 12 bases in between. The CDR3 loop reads CASSPAREGYGYTF. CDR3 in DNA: TGTGCCAGCTCACCAGCCAGGGAGGGGTATGGCTACACCTTC.

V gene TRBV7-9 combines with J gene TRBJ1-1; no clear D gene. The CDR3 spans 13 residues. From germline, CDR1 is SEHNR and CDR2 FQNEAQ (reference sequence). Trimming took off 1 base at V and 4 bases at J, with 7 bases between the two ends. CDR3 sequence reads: CASSLGLSTEAFF. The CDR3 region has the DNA TGTGCCAGCAGCTTAGGACTAAGCACTGAAGCTTTCTTT.

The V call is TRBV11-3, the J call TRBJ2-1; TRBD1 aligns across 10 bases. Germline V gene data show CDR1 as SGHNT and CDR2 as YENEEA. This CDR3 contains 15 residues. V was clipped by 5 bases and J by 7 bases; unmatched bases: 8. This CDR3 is CASSLSGQGFNEQFF. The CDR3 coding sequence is TGTGCCAGCAGCCTATCGGGACAGGGGTTTAATGAGCAGTTCTTC.

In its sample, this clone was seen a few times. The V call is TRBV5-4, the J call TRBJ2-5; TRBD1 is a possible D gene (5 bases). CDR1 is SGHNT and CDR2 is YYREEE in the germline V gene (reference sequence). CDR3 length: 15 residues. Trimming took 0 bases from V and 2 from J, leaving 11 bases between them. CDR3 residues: CASSLGQGPQETQYF. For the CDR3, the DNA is TGTGCCAGCAGCTTGGGCCAGGGCCCACAAGAGACCCAGTACTTC. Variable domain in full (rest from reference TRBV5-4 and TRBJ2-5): ETGVTQSPTHLIKTRGQQVTLRCSSQSGHNTVSWYQQALGQGPQFIFQYYREEENGRGNFPPRFSGLQFPNYSSELNVNALELDDSALYLCASSLGQGPQETQYFGPGTRLLVL.

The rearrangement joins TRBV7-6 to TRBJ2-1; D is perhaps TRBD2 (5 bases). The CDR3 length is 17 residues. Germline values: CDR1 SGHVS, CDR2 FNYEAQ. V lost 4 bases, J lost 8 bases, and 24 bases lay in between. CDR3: CASSSRPPSLGGYEQFF. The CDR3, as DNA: TGTGCCAGCAGCTCCCGTCCCCCTTCCCTAGGCGGGTATGAGCAGTTCTTC. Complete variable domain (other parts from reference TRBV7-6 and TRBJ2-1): GAGVSQSPRYKVTKRGQDVALRCDPISGHVSLYWYRQALGQGPEFLTYFNYEAQQDKSGLPNDRFSAERPEGSISTLTIQRTEQRDSAMYRCASSSRPPSLGGYEQFFGPGTRLTVL.

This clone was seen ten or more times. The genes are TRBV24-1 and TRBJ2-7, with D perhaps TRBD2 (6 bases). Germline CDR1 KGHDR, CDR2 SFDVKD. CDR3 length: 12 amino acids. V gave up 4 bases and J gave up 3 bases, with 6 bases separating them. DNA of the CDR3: TGTGCCACCAGTGACGGGAGCTACGAGCAGTACTTC. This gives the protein CATSDGSYEQYF.

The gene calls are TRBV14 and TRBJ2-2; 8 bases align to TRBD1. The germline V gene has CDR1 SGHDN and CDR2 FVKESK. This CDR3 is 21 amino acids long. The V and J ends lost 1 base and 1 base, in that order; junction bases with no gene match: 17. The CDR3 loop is CASSQVDIGRGRFQNTGELFF. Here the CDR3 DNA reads TGTGCCAGCAGCCAAGTGGATATAGGCAGGGGGCGCTTTCAGAACACCGGGGAGCTGTTTTTT.

This chain's CDR3 is CASSRLAGGVGTQYF. CDR3 sequence (DNA): TGTGCCAGTAGTAGGTTAGCGGGGGGTGTAGGAACCCAGTACTTC. The V and J genes are TRBV19 and TRBJ2-5, with 10 bases that match TRBD2. From germline, CDR1 is LNHDA and CDR2 SQIVND (reference sequence). The CDR3 is 15 amino acids. The V gene end was trimmed by 4 bases and the J gene end by 8 bases; junction bases not matched to a gene: 10.